This section outlines one T cell receptor beta chain sequence together with its context. Autoimmune disease history or systemic immunosuppression barred patients. The record originates from a study of OX40 agonist ivuxolimab in advanced cancers. Trimming pared 6 bases from V and 8 bases from J, leaving 22 bases between. The CDR3 has 16 amino acids. Germline CDR1 MDHEN, CDR2 SYDVKM. Here immunoSEQ multiplex PCR was the method, and the copy in TCRdb shows in-frame clones only, minus some. Seen here are some 100,000 clones, 91% observed once, and the top ten hold about 0.49%. This sequence was found in an adult with an advanced solid tumor such as melanoma, head and neck, liver or kidney cancer. The V and J genes are TRBV28 and TRBJ1-4; D might be TRBD1 (5 bases). Sample: CD4+ or CD8+ T cells sorted from blood, taken in a trial of the OX40 agonist ivuxolimab. The chain's CDR3 is CASSSRVGQGREKLFF. The CDR3 coding sequence is TGTGCCAGCAGCTCCCGGGTAGGGCAGGGTAGGGAAAAACTGTTTTTT.